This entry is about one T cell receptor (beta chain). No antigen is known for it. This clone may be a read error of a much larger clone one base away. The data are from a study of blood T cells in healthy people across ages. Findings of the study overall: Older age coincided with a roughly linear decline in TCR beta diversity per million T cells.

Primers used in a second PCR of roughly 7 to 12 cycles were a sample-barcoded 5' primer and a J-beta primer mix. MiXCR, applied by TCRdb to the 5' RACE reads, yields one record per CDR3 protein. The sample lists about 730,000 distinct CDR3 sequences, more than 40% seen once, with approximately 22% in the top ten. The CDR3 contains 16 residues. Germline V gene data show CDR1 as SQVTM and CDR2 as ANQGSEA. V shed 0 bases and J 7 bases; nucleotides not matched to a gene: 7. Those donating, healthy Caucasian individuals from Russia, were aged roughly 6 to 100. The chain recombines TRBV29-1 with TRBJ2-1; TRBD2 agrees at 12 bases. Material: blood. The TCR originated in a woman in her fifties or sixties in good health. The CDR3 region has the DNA TGCAGCGTTGAAGATCTGACTAGCGGGAGTAAGAATGAGCAGTTCTTC. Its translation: CSVEDLTSGSKNEQFF.